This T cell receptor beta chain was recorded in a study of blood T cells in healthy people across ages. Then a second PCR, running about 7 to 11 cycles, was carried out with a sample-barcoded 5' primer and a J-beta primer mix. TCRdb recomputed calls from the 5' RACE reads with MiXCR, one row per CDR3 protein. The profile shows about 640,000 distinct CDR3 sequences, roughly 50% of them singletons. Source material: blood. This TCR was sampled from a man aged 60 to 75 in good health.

CDR3 nucleotides: TGTGCCAGCATCTTCAGTCAGGGTCGATATACGCAGTATTTT. Its translation: CASIFSQGRYTQYF. The chain joins TRBV6-2 or TRBV6-3 to TRBJ2-3, with D perhaps TRBD1 (5 bases). Trimming removed 7 bases from V and 7 bases from J, with 18 bases in between. The CDR3 extends over 14 amino acids. In germline, CDR1 is MNHEY, CDR2 SVGEGT.